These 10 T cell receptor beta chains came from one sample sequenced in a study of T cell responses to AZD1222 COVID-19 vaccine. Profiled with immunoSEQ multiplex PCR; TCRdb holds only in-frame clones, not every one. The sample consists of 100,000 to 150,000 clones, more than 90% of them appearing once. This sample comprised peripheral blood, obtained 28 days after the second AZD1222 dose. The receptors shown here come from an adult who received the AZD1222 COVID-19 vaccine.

CDR3: CASSPRGHLNNSPLHF. The CDR3 DNA is TGTGCCAGCAGCCCAAGAGGACACTTAAATAATTCACCCCTCCACTTT. V usage is TRBV7-2 and J usage is TRBJ1-6; TRBD1 is a possible D gene (5 bases). The CDR3 is 16 amino acids. CDR1 is SGHTA and CDR2 is FQGNSA in the germline V gene. The V gene lost 5 bases and the J gene lost 5 bases, with 16 bases spanning the gap.

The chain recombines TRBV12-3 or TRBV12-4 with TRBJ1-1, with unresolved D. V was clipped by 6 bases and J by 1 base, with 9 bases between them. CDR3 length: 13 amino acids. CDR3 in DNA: TGTGCCAGCAGCCCCGGGAAGAACACTGAAGCTTTCTTT. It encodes CASSPGKNTEAFF.

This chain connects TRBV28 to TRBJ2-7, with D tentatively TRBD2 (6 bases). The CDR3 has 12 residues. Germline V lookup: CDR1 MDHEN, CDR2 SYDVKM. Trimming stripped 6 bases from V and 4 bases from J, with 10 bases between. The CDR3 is CASRRGTYEQYF. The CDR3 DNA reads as TGTGCCAGCAGACGCGGGACTTACGAGCAGTACTTC.

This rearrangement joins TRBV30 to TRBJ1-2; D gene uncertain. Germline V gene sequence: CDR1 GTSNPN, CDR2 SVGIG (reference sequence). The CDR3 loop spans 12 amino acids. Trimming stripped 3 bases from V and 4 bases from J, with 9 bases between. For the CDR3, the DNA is TGTGCCTGGAGGGGCAGCAGCTATGGCTACACCTTC. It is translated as CAWRGSSYGYTF.

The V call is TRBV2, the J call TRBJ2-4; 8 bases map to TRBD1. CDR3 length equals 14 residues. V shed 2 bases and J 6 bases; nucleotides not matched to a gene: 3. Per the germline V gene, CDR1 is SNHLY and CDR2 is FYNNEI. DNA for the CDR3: TGTGCCAGCAGTGAAAACAGGGGGAGAAACATTCAGTACTTC. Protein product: CASSENRGRNIQYF.

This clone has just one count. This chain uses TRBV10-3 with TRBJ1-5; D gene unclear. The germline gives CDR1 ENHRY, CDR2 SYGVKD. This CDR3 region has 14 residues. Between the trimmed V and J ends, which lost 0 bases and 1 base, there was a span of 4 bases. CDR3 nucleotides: TGTGCCATCAGTGAGTCGATGAGCAATCAGCCCCAGCATTTT. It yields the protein CAISESMSNQPQHF.

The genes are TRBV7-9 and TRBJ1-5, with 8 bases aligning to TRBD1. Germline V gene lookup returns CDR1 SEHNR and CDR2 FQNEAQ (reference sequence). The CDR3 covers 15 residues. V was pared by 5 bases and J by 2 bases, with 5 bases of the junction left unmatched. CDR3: CASSHTTGGNQPQHF. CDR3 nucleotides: TGTGCCAGCAGCCATACGACAGGGGGCAATCAGCCCCAGCATTTT.

CDR3 bases: TGTGCCAGCAGCCCTCTCGGGACTGCACATAATCAGCCCCAGCATTTT. Translated: CASSPLGTAHNQPQHF. The rearrangement links TRBV6-2 or TRBV6-3 to TRBJ1-5; D is possibly TRBD1 (5 bases). The germline V gene has CDR1 MNHEY and CDR2 SVGEGT. This CDR3 has 16 amino acids. Trimming cost V 6 bases and J 4 bases, with 19 bases left between them.

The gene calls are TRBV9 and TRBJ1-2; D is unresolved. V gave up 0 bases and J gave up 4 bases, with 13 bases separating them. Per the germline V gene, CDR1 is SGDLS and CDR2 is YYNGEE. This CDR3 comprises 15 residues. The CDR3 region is CASSVASSEIYGYTF. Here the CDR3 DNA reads TGTGCCAGCAGCGTAGCAAGTTCAGAGATCTATGGCTACACCTTC. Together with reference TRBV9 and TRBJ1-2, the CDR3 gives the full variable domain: DSGVTQTPKHLITATGQRVTLRCSPRSGDLSVYWYQQSLDQGLQFLIQYYNGEERAKGNILERFSAQQFPDLHSELNLSSLELGDSALYFCASSVASSEIYGYTFGSGTRLTVV.

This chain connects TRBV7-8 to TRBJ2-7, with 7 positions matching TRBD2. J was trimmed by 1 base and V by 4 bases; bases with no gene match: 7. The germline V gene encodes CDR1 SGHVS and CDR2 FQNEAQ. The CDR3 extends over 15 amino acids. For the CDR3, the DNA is TGTGCCAGCAGCTCTAGTGGGGGGGTTTCCTACGAGCAGTACTTC. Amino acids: CASSSSGGVSYEQYF.